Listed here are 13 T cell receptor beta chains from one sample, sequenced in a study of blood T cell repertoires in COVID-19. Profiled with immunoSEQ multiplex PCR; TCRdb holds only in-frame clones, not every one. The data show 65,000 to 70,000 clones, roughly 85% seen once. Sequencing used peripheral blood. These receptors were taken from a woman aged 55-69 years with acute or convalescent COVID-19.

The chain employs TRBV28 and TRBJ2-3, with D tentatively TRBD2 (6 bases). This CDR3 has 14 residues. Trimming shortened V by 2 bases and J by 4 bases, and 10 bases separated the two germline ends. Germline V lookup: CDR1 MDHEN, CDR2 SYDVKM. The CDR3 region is CASSLAGRADTQYF. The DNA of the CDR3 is TGTGCCAGCAGTTTAGCGGGGCGGGCAGATACGCAGTATTTT.

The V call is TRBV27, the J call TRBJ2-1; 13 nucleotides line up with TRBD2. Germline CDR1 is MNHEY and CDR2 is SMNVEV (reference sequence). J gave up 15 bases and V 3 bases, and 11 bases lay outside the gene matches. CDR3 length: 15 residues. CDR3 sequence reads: CASSLGGLAGVRPFF. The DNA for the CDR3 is TGTGCCAGCAGTTTGGGCGGACTAGCGGGAGTAAGGCCGTTCTTC.

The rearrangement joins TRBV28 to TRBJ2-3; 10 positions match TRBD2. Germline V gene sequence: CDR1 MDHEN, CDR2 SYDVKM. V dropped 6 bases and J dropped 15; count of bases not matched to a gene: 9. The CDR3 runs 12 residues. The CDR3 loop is CASSRAGGPAYF. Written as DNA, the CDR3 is TGTGCCAGCAGCCGAGCGGGGGGGCCGGCTTATTTT.

CDR3 region: CASSFSSSSYNEQFF. The CDR3 DNA follows: TGTGCCAGCAGCTTTAGCAGTAGCTCCTACAATGAGCAGTTCTTC. The rearrangement links TRBV13 to TRBJ2-1; no firm D call. V gave up 3 bases and J gave up 0 bases, with 9 bases separating them. The CDR3 totals 15 residues. CDR1 and CDR2 from the germline V gene are PRHDT and FYEKMQ (reference sequence).

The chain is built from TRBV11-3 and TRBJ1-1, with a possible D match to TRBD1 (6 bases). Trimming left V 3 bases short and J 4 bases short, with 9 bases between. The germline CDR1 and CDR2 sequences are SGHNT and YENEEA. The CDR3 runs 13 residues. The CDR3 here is CASSFTGSTEAFF. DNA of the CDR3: TGTGCCAGCAGCTTCACAGGGAGCACTGAAGCTTTCTTT.

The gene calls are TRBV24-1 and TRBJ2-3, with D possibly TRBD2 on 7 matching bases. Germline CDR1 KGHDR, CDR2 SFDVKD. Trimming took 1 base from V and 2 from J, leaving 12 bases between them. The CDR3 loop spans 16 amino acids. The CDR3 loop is CATSDFGGPNTDTQYF. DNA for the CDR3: TGTGCCACCAGTGATTTCGGGGGGCCGAACACAGATACGCAGTATTTT.

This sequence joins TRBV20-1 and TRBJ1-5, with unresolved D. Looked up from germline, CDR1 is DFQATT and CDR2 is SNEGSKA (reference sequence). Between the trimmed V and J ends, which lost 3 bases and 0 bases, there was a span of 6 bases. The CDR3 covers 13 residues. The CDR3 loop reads CSASPSSNQPQHF. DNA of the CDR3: TGCAGTGCTAGTCCCAGTAGCAATCAGCCCCAGCATTTT.

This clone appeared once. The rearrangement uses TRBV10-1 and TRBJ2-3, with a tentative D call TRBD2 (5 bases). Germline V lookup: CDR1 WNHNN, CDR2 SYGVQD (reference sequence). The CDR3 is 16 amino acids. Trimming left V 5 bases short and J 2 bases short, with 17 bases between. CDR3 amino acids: CASSNKRSGYTDTQYF. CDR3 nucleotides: TGCGCCAGCAGTAACAAGAGGAGCGGTTACACAGATACGCAGTATTTT.

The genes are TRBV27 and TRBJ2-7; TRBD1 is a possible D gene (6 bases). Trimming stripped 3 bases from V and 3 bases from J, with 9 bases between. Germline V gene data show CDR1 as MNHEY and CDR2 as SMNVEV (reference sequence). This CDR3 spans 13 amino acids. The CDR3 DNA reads TGTGCCAGCAGTTTGACAGGTTACTACGAGCAGTACTTC. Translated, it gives CASSLTGYYEQYF.

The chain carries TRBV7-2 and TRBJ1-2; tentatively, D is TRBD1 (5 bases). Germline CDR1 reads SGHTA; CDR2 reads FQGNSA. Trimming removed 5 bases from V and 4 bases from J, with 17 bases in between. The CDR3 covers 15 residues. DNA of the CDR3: TGTGCCAGCAGCATACCGTCAGGGATCGGCTATGGCTACACCTTC. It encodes CASSIPSGIGYGYTF.

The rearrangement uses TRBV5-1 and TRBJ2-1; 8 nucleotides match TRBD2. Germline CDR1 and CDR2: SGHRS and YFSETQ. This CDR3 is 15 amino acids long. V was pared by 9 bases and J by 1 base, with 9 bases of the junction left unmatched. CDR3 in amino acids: CATRSGDRSYNEQFF. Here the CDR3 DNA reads TGCGCCACCCGTAGCGGGGACCGTTCCTACAATGAGCAGTTCTTC.

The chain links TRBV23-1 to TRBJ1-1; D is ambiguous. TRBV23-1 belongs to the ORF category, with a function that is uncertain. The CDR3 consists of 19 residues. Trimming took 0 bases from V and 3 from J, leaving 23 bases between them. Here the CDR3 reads CASSQSFSDGGGLDTEAFF. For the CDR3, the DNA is TGCGCCAGCAGTCAATCGTTTTCTGACGGCGGCGGTTTGGACACTGAAGCTTTCTTT.

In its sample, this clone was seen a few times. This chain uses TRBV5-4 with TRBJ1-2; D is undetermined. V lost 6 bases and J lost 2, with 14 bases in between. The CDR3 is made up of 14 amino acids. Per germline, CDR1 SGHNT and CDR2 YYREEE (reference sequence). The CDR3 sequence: CASTSRAANYGYTF. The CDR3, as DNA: TGTGCCAGCACCTCGCGGGCTGCAAACTATGGCTACACCTTC.